The clone carrying this TCR beta chain was recorded at least ten times. This entry is derived from a study of early T cells in non-severe SARS-CoV-2 infection. Study in general: Unpaired chains resulted from sequencing bulk RNA of unsorted whole blood.

TCRdb reprocessed the 5' RACE reads with MiXCR, giving one entry per CDR3 protein. The data show tens of thousands of distinct CDR3 sequences, around 6.6% seen once. The CDR3 totals 16 residues. Germline lookup yields CDR1 SGHVS and CDR2 FNYEAQ. Trimming shortened V by 1 base and J by 2 bases, and 13 bases separated the two germline ends. The TCR comes from an adult who was a healthcare worker with PCR-confirmed SARS-CoV-2 infection or an uninfected control (not recorded which). Sequencing used whole blood. The rearrangement joins TRBV7-6 to TRBJ2-3, with a weak D call TRBD2 (5 bases). CDR3 bases: TGTGCCAGCAGCTTAGTTCCTAGCCTCCTCACAGATACGCAGTATTTT. This gives the protein CASSLVPSLLTDTQYF. The full variable domain, its missing parts supplied by reference TRBV7-6 and TRBJ2-3, is GAGVSQSPRYKVTKRGQDVALRCDPISGHVSLYWYRQALGQGPEFLTYFNYEAQQDKSGLPNDRFSAERPEGSISTLTIQRTEQRDSAMYRCASSLVPSLLTDTQYFGPGTRLTVL.